This TCR beta chain derives from a study of somatic mutations in cytotoxic T cells in rheumatoid arthritis. The method was immunoSEQ multiplex PCR; TCRdb's version includes in-frame clones alone and lacks a portion of them. The sample yields about 10,000 clones, under 80% seen once. Findings and caveats of the study: Of 65 patients, 8 had a largest CD8+ clone that exceeded 20% of CD8+ cells. Healthy controls did not share the age-linked increase in CD8+ clonality seen in rheumatoid arthritis patients.

With median age about 60 years (range roughly 20-75) and 50% to 55% female, healthy controls came from blood donor buffy coats. Germline lookup yields CDR1 MDHEN and CDR2 SYDVKM. CDR3 length: 15 amino acids. Trimming stripped 2 bases from V and 6 bases from J, with 15 bases between. As to this clone: Its target is not known.

Sequencing used CD8+ T cells sorted from blood. The clonotype originates from a man aged 50 or older in good health. This chain joins TRBV28 and TRBJ2-3; possible D gene TRBD2, 6 bases. The CDR3, as DNA: TGTGCCAGCAGTTTAGGGGGGACTCGGTCTGATACGCAGTATTTT. It translates to CASSLGGTRSDTQYF.